Sequencing of this T cell receptor beta chain was carried out in a study of blood T cell repertoires in COVID-19. Study-wide background: Acute and convalescent COVID-19 specimens originated in the United States, Italy and Spain.

Enrollees, about 18 to 89 years old, lived in 25 or so US areas. Using immunoSEQ multiplex PCR, the repertoire was profiled, and TCRdb retains in-frame clones only, with some absent. The sample shows approximately 250,000 clones, approximately 85% of them seen only once. The sample was PBMCs or T cells enriched from blood (not recorded which). The TCR sequence derives from a woman aged 45-60 years with acute COVID-19.

In DNA, the CDR3 is TGTGCCAGCAGCATCGACAGGACCCTCTGGGGCACTGAAGCTTTCTTT. It translates to CASSIDRTLWGTEAFF. The J gene is TRBJ1-1, the V gene TRBV14; possible D gene TRBD1, 6 bases. Per germline, CDR1 SGHDN and CDR2 FVKESK. The CDR3 length is 16 residues. Trimming pared 5 bases from V and 4 bases from J, leaving 20 bases between.